One sample yielded the 16 T cell receptor beta chains listed below, sequenced in a study of shared clonotypes between healthy human individuals. Here immunoSEQ multiplex PCR was the method, and the copy in TCRdb shows in-frame clones only, minus some. Among fewer than 650,000 clones listed, 60% to 85% were seen once. Input material: PBMCs. These receptor sequences come from a middle-aged woman in good health. Some clones in this sample may be carry-over from other donors' samples.

The V gene is TRBV5-1, the J gene TRBJ1-1; no reliable D call. The length of the CDR3 is 14 residues. Germline assignment: CDR1 SGHRS and CDR2 YFSETQ. The V and J ends lost 5 bases and 2 bases respectively, with 13 bases between them. CDR3 residues: CASSEGTTNTEAFF. In DNA, the CDR3 is TGCGCCAGCAGTGAGGGAACGACAAACACTGAAGCTTTCTTT.

This clone was recorded a few times. Being one base from a much bigger clone, this may be a read error. The same CDR3 also results from other DNA sequences found in this sample. The V and J genes are TRBV2 and TRBJ1-3; tentatively, D is TRBD1 (6 bases). The CDR3 is 13 residues long. CDR1 SNHLY and CDR2 FYNNEI come from the germline V gene. The germline V and J ends were trimmed by 6 bases and 2 bases, with 8 bases remaining between them. DNA of the CDR3: TGTGCCAGCAGGGGACAAGCTGGAAACACCATATATTTT. It translates to CASRGQAGNTIYF.

This clone was seen a handful of times. The CDR3 is CASALGRNYEQYF. CDR3 coding DNA: TGTGCTAGTGCTCTGGGGCGGAACTACGAGCAGTACTTC. The V call is TRBV12-5, the J call TRBJ2-7; maybe TRBD1 (5 bases). The CDR3 sequence is 13 residues long. With 7 bases removed from V and 3 bases from J, the gap between germline ends came to 13 bases. The V gene's germline CDR1 is LGHNT and CDR2 FRNRAP.

The chain employs TRBV9 and TRBJ2-1; 10 bases line up with TRBD2. Per germline, CDR1 SGDLS and CDR2 YYNGEE. CDR3 length equals 15 residues. The J segment lost 2 bases and the V segment lost 4 bases, leaving 3 bases of the junction unmatched. DNA for the CDR3: TGTGCCAGCAGCCCTCTAGCGGGAGCCTACAATGAGCAGTTCTTC. This codes for CASSPLAGAYNEQFF.

The chain combines TRBV19 with TRBJ2-7; D ambiguous. CDR1 and CDR2 (germline): LNHDA, SQIVND (reference sequence). V was pared by 1 base and J by 0 bases, with 7 bases between. The CDR3 runs to 14 residues. The CDR3 nucleotides are TGTGCCAGTAGTATAGCAACAAACTCCTACGAGCAGTACTTC. Its translation: CASSIATNSYEQYF. Full variable domain (remainder filled in from reference TRBV19 and TRBJ2-7): DGGITQSPKYLFRKEGQNVTLSCEQNLNHDAMYWYRQDPGQGLRLIYYSQIVNDFQKGDIAEGYSVSREKKESFPLTVTSAQKNPTAFYLCASSIATNSYEQYFGPGTRLTVT.

This clone was detected a few times. CDR3: CSVGRLAGDTGELFF. For the CDR3, the DNA is TGCAGCGTCGGGAGACTAGCGGGAGACACCGGGGAGCTGTTTTTT. The V gene is TRBV29-1, the J gene TRBJ2-2; 12 bases line up with TRBD2. CDR3 length equals 15 residues. V lost 6 bases to trimming and J lost 3 bases; unmatched junction nucleotides: 5. Per the germline V gene, CDR1 is SQVTM and CDR2 is ANQGSEA.

With regard to this clone: The sample contains more than one DNA sequence encoding this CDR3. The chain carries TRBV30 and TRBJ2-5, with D hard to call. The CDR3 consists of 11 residues. From germline, CDR1 is GTSNPN and CDR2 SVGIG (reference sequence). Deletions cut 1 base from V and 4 bases from J, with 4 bases between. CDR3 DNA: TGTGCCTGGAGTGGGGCAGAGACCCAGTACTTC. It codes for CAWSGAETQYF. Using reference TRBV30 and TRBJ2-5 for the parts outside the CDR3, the full variable domain is SQTIHQWPATLVQPVGSPLSLECTVEGTSNPNLYWYRQAAGRGLQLLFYSVGIGQISSEVPQNLSASRPQDRQFILSSKKLLLSDSGFYLCAWSGAETQYFGPGTRLLVL.

The V call is TRBV21-1, the J call TRBJ2-7. TRBV21-1 is designated a pseudogene. This CDR3 region has 16 residues. The chain's CDR3 is CASSKDEGPLSYEQYF. CDR3 nucleotides: TGTGCCAGCAGCAAAGATGAGGGACCGCTATCCTACGAGCAGTACTTC.

The chain is built from TRBV7-2 and TRBJ2-7, with 11 bases identical to TRBD2. V gave up 5 bases and J gave up 4 bases; unmatched junction bases: 13. This CDR3 comprises 17 residues. The germline CDR1 and CDR2 sequences are SGHTA and FQGNSA. As DNA, the CDR3 is TGTGCCAGCAGCCCAGCAGATAGCGGGAGGGGGAGGTACGAGCAGTACTTC. Amino acid sequence: CASSPADSGRGRYEQYF.

The V call is TRBV6-1, the J call TRBJ1-1; D is uncertain. Trimming shortened V by 0 bases and J by 8 bases, and 10 bases separated the two germline ends. Per the germline V gene, CDR1 is MNHNS and CDR2 is SASEGT. This CDR3 region has 13 residues. The CDR3 region has the DNA TGTGCCAGCAGTGAAGCGCGGTCAGTAGAAGCTTTCTTT. It encodes CASSEARSVEAFF.

This clone has a single count. This chain links TRBV10-3 with TRBJ2-2, with D possibly matching TRBD1 (6 bases). Germline lookup yields CDR1 ENHRY and CDR2 SYGVKD. The CDR3 is 14 amino acids. Trimming pared 3 bases from V and 8 bases from J, leaving 13 bases between. In DNA, the CDR3 is TGTGCCATCAGTGACCGACAGGTTCCAGGGGAGCTGTTTTTT. This codes for CAISDRQVPGELFF.

V and J are TRBV5-1 and TRBJ2-7; D is unclear. Germline V lookup: CDR1 SGHRS, CDR2 YFSETQ. V lost 1 base to trimming and J lost 2 bases, with 4 bases between them. The CDR3 runs 12 residues. CDR3 coding DNA: TGCGCCAGCAGCTTGTCGCCCTACGAGCAGTACTTC. Its protein product is CASSLSPYEQYF.

The chain combines TRBV28 with TRBJ1-1; tentatively, D is TRBD1 (5 bases). Per germline, CDR1 MDHEN and CDR2 SYDVKM. The CDR3 runs to 13 residues. Trimming pared 8 bases from V and 4 bases from J, leaving 14 bases between. CDR3 DNA sequence: TGTGCCAGCTGGCGTCTGAGGGGCACTGAAGCTTTCTTT. Translating it yields CASWRLRGTEAFF. Combining the CDR3 with reference TRBV28 and TRBJ1-1 gives the whole variable domain DVKVTQSSRYLVKRTGEKVFLECVQDMDHENMFWYRQDPGLGLRLIYFSYDVKMKEKGDIPEGYSVSREKKERFSLILESASTNQTSMYLCASWRLRGTEAFFGQGTRLTVV.

This clone turned up a few times. The chain has TRBV19 and TRBJ2-1, with D perhaps matching TRBD1 or TRBD2 (5 bases each). V lost 4 bases, J lost 12 bases, and 19 bases lay in between. This CDR3 has 14 amino acids. Looked up from germline, CDR1 is LNHDA and CDR2 is SQIVND (reference sequence). CDR3 protein: CASSTPGLFFAQFF. The CDR3 nucleotides are TGTGCCAGTAGTACTCCGGGGCTCTTTTTTGCGCAGTTCTTC.

Details on this clone: As the CDR3 is not closed by the conserved phenylalanine or tryptophan, this likely results from a read error. J is TRBJ1-2 and V is TRBV29-1; TRBD1 agrees at 8 bases. Per germline, CDR1 SQVTM and CDR2 ANQGSEA. V lost 6 bases, J lost 7 bases, and 7 bases stayed unmatched. The CDR3 length is 12 residues. CDR3 bases: TGCAGCGTCTCGGACAGGGCTACTGGCTACACCCTC. Translation gives CSVSDRATGYTL.

This chain joins TRBV7-3 and TRBJ2-5, with TRBD2 matching 10 bases. This CDR3 spans 16 amino acids. Per germline, CDR1 SGHTA and CDR2 FQGTGA. J was trimmed by 5 bases and V by 5 bases; bases with no gene match: 11. The CDR3 loop reads CASSPSLAGVGETQYF. The CDR3 DNA sequence: TGTGCCAGCAGCCCGTCCCTAGCGGGAGTTGGGGAGACCCAGTACTTC.